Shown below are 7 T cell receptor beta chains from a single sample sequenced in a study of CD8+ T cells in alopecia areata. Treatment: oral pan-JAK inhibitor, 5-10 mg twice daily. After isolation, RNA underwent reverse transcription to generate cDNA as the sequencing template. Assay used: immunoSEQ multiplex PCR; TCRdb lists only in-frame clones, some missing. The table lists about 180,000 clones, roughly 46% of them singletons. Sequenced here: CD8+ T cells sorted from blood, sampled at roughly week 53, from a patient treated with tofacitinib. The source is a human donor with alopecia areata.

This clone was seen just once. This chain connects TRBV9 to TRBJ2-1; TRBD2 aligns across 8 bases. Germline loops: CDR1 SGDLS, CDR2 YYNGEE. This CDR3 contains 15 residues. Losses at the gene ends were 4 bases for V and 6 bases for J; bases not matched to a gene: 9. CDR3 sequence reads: CASSPVIAGPNEQFF. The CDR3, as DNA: TGTGCCAGCAGCCCGGTGATAGCGGGGCCCAATGAGCAGTTCTTC. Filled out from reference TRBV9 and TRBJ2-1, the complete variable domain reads DSGVTQTPKHLITATGQRVTLRCSPRSGDLSVYWYQQSLDQGLQFLIQYYNGEERAKGNILERFSAQQFPDLHSELNLSSLELGDSALYFCASSPVIAGPNEQFFGPGTRLTVL.

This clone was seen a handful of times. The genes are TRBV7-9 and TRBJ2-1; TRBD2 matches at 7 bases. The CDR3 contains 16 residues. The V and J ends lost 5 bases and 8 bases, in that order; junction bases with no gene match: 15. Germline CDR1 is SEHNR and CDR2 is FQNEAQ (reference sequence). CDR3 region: CASSPGGGRRDDEQFF. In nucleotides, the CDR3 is TGTGCCAGCAGCCCTGGGGGAGGGCGGCGAGACGATGAGCAGTTCTTC.

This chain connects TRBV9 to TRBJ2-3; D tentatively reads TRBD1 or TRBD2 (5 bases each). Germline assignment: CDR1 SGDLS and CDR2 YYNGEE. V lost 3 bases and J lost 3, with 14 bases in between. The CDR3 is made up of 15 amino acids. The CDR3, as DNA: TGTGCCAGCAGCGCAGAGTGGGGGAGAACAGATACGCAGTATTTT. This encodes CASSAEWGRTDTQYF. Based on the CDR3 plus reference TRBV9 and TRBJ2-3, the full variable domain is DSGVTQTPKHLITATGQRVTLRCSPRSGDLSVYWYQQSLDQGLQFLIQYYNGEERAKGNILERFSAQQFPDLHSELNLSSLELGDSALYFCASSAEWGRTDTQYFGPGTRLTVL.

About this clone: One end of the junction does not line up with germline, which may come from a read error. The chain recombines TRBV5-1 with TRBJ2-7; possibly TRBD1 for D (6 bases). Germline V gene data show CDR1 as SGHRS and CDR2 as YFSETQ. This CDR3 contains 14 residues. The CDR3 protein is CASTLTGPHYEQYF. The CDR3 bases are TGCGCCAGCACCTTGACAGGACCACACTACGAGCAGTACTTC.

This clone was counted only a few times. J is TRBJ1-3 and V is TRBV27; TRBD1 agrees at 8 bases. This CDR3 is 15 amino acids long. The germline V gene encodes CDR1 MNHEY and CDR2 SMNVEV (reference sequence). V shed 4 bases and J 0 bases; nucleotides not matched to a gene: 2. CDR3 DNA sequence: TGTGCCAGCAGTTCGACAGGGGACTCTGGAAACACCATATATTTT. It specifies CASSSTGDSGNTIYF.

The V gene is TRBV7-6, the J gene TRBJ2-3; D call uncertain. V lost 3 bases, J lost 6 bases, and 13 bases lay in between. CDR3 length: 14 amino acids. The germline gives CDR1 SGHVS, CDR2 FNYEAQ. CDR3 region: CASSFGSRWDTQYF. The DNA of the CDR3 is TGTGCCAGCAGCTTCGGGTCACGCTGGGATACGCAGTATTTT.

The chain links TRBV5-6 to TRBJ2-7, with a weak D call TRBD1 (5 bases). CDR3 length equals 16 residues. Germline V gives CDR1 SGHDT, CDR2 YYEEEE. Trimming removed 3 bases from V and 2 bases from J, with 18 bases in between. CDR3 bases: TGTGCCAGCAGCTCCGTAGAGCCCAGGGTACCCTACGAGCAGTACTTC. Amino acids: CASSSVEPRVPYEQYF.